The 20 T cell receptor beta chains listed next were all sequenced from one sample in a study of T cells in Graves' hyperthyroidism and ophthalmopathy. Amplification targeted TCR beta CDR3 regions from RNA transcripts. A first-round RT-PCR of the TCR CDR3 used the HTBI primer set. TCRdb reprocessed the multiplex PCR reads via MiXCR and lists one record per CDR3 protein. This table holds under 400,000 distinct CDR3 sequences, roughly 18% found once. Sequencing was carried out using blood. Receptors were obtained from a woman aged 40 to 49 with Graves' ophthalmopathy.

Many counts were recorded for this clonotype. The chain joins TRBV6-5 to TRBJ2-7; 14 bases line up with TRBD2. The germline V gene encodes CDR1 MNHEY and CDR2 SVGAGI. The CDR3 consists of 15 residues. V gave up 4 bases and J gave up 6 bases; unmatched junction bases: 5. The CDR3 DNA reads TGTGCCAGCAGTTCAGGGACTAGCGGGAGACCCGAGCAGTACTTC. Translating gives CASSSGTSGRPEQYF.

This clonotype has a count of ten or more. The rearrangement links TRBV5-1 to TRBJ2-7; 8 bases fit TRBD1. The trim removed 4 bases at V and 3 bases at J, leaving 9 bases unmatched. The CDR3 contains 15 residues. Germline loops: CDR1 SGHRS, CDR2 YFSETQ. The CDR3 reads CASSLVRDRSYEQYF. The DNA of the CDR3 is TGCGCCAGCAGCCTTGTCCGGGACAGGAGCTACGAGCAGTACTTC.

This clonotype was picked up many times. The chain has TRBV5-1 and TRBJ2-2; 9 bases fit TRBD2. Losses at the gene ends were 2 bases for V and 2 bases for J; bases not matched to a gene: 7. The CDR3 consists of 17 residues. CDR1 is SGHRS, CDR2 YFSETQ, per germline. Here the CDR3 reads CASSFELAGFNTGELFF. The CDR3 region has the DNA TGCGCCAGCAGCTTCGAACTAGCGGGCTTTAACACCGGGGAGCTGTTTTTT. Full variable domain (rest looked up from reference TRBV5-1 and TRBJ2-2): KAGVTQTPRYLIKTRGQQVTLSCSPISGHRSVSWYQQTPGQGLQFLFEYFSETQRNKGNFPGRFSGRQFSNSRSEMNVSTLELGDSALYLCASSFELAGFNTGELFFGEGSRLTVL.

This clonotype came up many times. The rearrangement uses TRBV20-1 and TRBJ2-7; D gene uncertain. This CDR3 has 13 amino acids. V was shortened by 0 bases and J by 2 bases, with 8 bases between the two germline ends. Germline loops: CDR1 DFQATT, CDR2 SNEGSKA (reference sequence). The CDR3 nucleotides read TGCAGTGCTAGAGACTATCTAGCCTACGAGCAGTACTTC. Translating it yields CSARDYLAYEQYF.

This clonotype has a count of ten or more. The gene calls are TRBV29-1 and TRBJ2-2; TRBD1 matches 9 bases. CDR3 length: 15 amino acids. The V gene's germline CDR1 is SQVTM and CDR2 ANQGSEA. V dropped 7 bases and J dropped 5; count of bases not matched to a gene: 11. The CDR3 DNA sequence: TGCAGCGGTCAACAGGGGGCCGGGGGAACCGGGGAGCTGTTTTTT. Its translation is CSGQQGAGGTGELFF.

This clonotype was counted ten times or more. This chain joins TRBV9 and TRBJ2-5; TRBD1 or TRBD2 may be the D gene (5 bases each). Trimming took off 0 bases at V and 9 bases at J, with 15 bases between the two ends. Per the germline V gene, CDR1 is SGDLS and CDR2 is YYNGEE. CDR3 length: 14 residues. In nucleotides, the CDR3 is TGTGCCAGCAGCGTAGGGGGTCCCCTGGGGGCCCAGTACTTC. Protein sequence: CASSVGGPLGAQYF.

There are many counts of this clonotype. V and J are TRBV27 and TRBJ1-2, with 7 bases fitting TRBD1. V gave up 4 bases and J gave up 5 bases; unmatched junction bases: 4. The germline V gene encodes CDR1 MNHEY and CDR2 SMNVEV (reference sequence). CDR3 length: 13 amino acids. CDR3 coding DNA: TGTGCCAGCAGTTCGACAGGGCCATATGGCTACACCTTC. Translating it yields CASSSTGPYGYTF.

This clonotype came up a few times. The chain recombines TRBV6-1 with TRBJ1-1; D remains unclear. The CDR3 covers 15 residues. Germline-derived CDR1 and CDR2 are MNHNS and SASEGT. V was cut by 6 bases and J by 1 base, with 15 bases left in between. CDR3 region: CASSLDQTTNTEAFF. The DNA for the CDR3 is TGTGCCAGCAGCCTAGATCAGACCACGAACACTGAAGCTTTCTTT.

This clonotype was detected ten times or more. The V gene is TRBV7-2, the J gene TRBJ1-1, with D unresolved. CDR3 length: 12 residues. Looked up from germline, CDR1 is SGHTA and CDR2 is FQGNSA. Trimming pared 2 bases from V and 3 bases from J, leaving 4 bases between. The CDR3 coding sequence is TGTGCCAGCAGCTTATGGGACACTGAAGCTTTCTTT. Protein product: CASSLWDTEAFF.

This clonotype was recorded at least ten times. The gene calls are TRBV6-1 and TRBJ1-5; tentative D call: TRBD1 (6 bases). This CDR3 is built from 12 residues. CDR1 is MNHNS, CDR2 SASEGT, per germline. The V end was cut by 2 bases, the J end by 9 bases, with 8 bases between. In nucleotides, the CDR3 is TGTGCCAGCAGTGAAACAGGGCGGCCCCAGCATTTT. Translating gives CASSETGRPQHF.

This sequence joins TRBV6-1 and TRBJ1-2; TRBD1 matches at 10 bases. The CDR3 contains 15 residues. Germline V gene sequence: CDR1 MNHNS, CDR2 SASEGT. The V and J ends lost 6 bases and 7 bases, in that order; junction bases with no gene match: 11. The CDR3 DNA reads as TGTGCCAGCAGCCCCCCGGGACAGGGGATCGGTGGCTACACCTTC. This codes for CASSPPGQGIGGYTF.

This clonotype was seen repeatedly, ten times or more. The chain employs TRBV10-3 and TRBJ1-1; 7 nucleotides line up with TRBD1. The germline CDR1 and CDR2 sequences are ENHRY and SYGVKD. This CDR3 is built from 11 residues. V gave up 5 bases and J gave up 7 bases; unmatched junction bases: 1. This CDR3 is CAISTGDEAFF. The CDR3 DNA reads TGTGCCATCAGTACAGGGGATGAAGCTTTCTTT.

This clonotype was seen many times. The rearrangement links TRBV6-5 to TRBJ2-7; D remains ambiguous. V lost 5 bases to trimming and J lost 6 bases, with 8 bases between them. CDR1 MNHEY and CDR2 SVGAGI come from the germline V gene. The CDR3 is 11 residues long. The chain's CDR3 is CASSQAREQYF. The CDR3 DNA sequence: TGTGCCAGCAGTCAGGCCCGCGAGCAGTACTTC.

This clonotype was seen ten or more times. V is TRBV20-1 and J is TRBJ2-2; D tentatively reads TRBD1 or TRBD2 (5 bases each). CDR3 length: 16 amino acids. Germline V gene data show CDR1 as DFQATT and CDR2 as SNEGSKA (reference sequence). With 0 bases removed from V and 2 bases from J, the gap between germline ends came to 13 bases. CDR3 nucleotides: TGCAGTGCTAGAGATTCCTGGGACGGAAACACCGGGGAGCTGTTTTTT. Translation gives CSARDSWDGNTGELFF.

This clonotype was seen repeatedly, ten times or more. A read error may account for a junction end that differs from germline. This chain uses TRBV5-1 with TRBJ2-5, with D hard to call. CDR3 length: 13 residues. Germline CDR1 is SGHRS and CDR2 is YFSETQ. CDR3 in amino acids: CASSLRVGETQYF. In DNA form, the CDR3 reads TGTGCCAGCAGCTTACGGGTGGGGGAGACCCAGTACTTC.

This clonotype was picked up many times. The CDR3 nucleotides are TGTGCCAGCAGACAGGAGGGTTTTGGCTATGGCTACACCTTC. Its protein product is CASRQEGFGYGYTF. The genes are TRBV28 and TRBJ1-2; D might be TRBD1 (5 bases). Deletions cut 6 bases from V and 4 bases from J, with 15 bases between. Germline values: CDR1 MDHEN, CDR2 SYDVKM. There are 14 residues in the CDR3.

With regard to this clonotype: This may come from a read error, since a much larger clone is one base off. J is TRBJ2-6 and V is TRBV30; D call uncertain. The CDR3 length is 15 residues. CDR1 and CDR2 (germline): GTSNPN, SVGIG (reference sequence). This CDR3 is CGWSVPQTGANVLTF. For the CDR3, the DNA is TGTGGCTGGAGTGTACCCCAGACTGGGGCCAACGTCCTGACTTTC.

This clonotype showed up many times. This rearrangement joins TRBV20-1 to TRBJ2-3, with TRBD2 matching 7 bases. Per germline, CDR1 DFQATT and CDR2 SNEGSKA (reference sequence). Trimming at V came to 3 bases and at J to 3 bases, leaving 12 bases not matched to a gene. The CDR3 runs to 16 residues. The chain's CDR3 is CSASRLRFSGTDTQYF. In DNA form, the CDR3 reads TGCAGTGCTAGCCGCTTGAGGTTTAGCGGGACAGATACGCAGTATTTT.

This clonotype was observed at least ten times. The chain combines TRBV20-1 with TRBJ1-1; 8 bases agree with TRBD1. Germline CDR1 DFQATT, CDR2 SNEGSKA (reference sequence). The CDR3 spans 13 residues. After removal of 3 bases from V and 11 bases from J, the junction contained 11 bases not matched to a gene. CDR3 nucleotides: TGCAGTGCTAGCCCGCCCGGACAGGGTAACGCTTTCTTT. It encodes CSASPPGQGNAFF.

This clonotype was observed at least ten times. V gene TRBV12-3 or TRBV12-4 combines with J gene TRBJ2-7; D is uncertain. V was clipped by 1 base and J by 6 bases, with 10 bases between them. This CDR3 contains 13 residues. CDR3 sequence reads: CASSLGNLGEQYF. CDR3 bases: TGTGCCAGCAGTTTAGGGAACTTAGGCGAGCAGTACTTC.